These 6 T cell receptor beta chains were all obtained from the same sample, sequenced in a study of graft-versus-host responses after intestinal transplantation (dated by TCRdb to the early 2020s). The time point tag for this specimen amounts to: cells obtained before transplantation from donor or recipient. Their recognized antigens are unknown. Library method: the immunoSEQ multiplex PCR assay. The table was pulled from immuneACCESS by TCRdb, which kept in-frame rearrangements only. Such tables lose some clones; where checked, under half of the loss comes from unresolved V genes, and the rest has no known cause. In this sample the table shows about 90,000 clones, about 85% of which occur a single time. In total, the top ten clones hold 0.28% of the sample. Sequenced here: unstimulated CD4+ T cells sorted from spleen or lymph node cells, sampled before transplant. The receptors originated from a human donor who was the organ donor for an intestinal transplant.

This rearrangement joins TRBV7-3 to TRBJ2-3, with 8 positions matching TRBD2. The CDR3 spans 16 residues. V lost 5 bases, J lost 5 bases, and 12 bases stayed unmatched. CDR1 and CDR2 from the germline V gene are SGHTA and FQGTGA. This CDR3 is CASSTRTGGRGDTQYF. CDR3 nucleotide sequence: TGTGCCAGCAGCACCAGGACGGGGGGGCGGGGAGATACGCAGTATTTT.

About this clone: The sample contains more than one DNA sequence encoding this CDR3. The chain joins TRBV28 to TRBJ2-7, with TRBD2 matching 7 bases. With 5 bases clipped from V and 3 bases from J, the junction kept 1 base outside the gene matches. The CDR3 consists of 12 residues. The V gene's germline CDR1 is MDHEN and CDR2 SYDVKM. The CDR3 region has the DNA TGTGCCAGCAGTATAGCGGGCTACGAGCAGTACTTC. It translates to CASSIAGYEQYF.

The CDR3: CASSPAYNSPLHF. CDR3 in DNA: TGTGCCAGCAGCCCCGCCTATAATTCACCCCTCCACTTT. The V and J genes are TRBV7-2 and TRBJ1-6; D is unclear. CDR3 length equals 13 residues. Between the trimmed V and J ends, which lost 5 bases and 2 bases, there was a span of 4 bases. Germline V gene sequence: CDR1 SGHTA, CDR2 FQGNSA.

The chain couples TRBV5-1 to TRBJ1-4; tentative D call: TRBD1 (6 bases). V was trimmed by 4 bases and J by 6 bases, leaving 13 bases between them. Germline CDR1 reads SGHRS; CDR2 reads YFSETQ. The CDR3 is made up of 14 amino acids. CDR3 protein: CASSRDKRHEKLFF. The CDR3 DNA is TGCGCCAGCAGCCGGGACAAACGTCATGAAAAACTGTTTTTT.

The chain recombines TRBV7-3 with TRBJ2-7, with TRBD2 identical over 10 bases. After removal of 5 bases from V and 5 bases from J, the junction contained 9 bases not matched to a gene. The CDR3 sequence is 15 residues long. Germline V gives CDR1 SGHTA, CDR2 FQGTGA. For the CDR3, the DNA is TGTGCCAGCAGCCCCTCTCTAGCGGGGGTCCACGAGCAGTACTTC. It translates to CASSPSLAGVHEQYF.

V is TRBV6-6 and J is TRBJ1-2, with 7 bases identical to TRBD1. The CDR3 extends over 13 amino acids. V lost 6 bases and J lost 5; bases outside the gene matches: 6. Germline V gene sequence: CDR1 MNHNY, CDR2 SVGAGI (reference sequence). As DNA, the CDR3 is TGTGCCAGCAGCCGGGACAGCTTATATGGCTACACCTTC. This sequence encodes CASSRDSLYGYTF.